The next 30 T cell receptor beta chains were all read from a single sample in a study of Graves' ophthalmopathy and Graves' hyperthyroidism. The study amplified TCR beta CDR3 regions using RNA transcripts. The workflow started with a first-round RT-PCR run with HTBI primers and then moved on to a second-round multiplex PCR. Each CDR3 protein is one row after TCRdb ran MiXCR on the multiplex PCR reads. The data show 650,000 to 800,000 distinct CDR3 sequences, about 41% seen once. The sequenced sample was peripheral blood. Receptor source: an adult man with Graves' ophthalmopathy.

This rearrangement joins TRBV6-1 to TRBJ2-5; a weak D match, TRBD2 (7 bases). Trimming removed 2 bases from V and 6 bases from J, with 13 bases in between. The CDR3 length is 14 residues. Germline values: CDR1 MNHNS, CDR2 SASEGT. CDR3 DNA: TGTGCCAGCAGTGAACGCGGGGGCGCAAAGACCCAGTACTTC. It encodes CASSERGGAKTQYF.

The chain joins TRBV29-1 to TRBJ2-7, with 8 bases identical to TRBD1. CDR1 and CDR2 from the germline V gene are SQVTM and ANQGSEA. The CDR3 runs 13 residues. V gave up 8 bases and J gave up 4 bases; unmatched junction bases: 10. The CDR3: CSFWIGQGYEQYF. CDR3 coding DNA: TGCAGCTTTTGGATTGGACAGGGATACGAGCAGTACTTC.

At least ten counts were recorded for this clonotype. This sequence joins TRBV12-5 and TRBJ1-5; 7 bases match TRBD1. V dropped 6 bases and J dropped 1; count of bases not matched to a gene: 0. This CDR3 contains 13 residues. The germline V gene has CDR1 LGHNT and CDR2 FRNRAP. The CDR3: CASGTGSNQPQHF. CDR3 sequence (DNA): TGTGCTAGTGGGACAGGGAGCAATCAGCCCCAGCATTTT.

The chain carries TRBV29-1 and TRBJ2-7; TRBD2 matches at 11 bases. The CDR3 runs 15 residues. V gave up 4 bases and J gave up 6 bases; unmatched junction bases: 11. From germline, CDR1 is SQVTM and CDR2 ANQGSEA. CDR3 region: CSVASGGPGRTEQYF. CDR3 coding DNA: TGCAGCGTTGCTAGCGGGGGGCCGGGGAGAACCGAGCAGTACTTC.

On this clonotype itself: Given the absence of the conserved phenylalanine or tryptophan at the CDR3 end, a read error is likely. The DNA is left out, because the CDR3 cannot be placed on it with certainty; the CDR3 is given as TCRdb lists it. CDR3 sequence: CASSQGSGVT. The V call is TRBV14, the J call TRBJ1-3; TRBD1, as called in the table, went unchecked against the DNA. The CDR3 comprises 10 residues, both ends counted. The germline CDR1 and CDR2 sequences are SGHDN and FVKESK.

This clonotype occurred many times. The V gene is TRBV4-3, the J gene TRBJ2-6, with D perhaps TRBD2 (5 bases). Germline-derived CDR1 and CDR2 are LGHNA and YSLEER. The CDR3 spans 17 residues. The V gene lost 0 bases and the J gene lost 2 bases, with 11 bases spanning the gap. The CDR3 sequence: CASSQESEGTGANVLTF. CDR3 in DNA: TGCGCCAGCAGCCAAGAAAGTGAGGGAACTGGGGCCAACGTCCTGACTTTC.

This clonotype was seen ten or more times. The V gene is TRBV7-9, the J gene TRBJ2-5; 9 bases fit TRBD1. The CDR3 contains 15 residues. Trimming took 8 bases from V and 5 from J; bases not matched to a gene: 12. Germline CDR1 SEHNR, CDR2 FQNEAQ (reference sequence). CDR3 in amino acids: CASGGPGQGRETQYF. CDR3 bases: TGTGCCAGCGGCGGACCGGGACAGGGAAGGGAGACCCAGTACTTC.

Many counts were recorded for this clonotype. V gene TRBV7-6 combines with J gene TRBJ1-5; tentatively, D is TRBD1 (5 bases). Germline V gene lookup returns CDR1 SGHVS and CDR2 FNYEAQ. Trimming stripped 3 bases from V and 1 base from J, with 10 bases between. The CDR3 totals 15 residues. The CDR3 DNA follows: TGTGCCAGCAGCTTGGGGGATAAGAGCAATCAGCCCCAGCATTTT. This translates into CASSLGDKSNQPQHF.

This clonotype was observed a handful of times. V is TRBV20-1 and J is TRBJ1-3; TRBD1 is a possible D gene (6 bases). The CDR3 covers 15 residues. CDR1 and CDR2 (germline): DFQATT, SNEGSKA (reference sequence). V lost 1 base and J lost 0, with 10 bases in between. This CDR3 is CSARAGARSGNTIYF. CDR3 in DNA: TGCAGTGCTAGAGCGGGGGCCCGCTCTGGAAACACCATATATTTT.

The J gene is TRBJ1-2, the V gene TRBV10-3, with 9 nucleotides matching TRBD1. Germline V gene lookup returns CDR1 ENHRY and CDR2 SYGVKD. The CDR3 is 16 amino acids. V trimming: 8 bases; J trimming: 8 bases; junction bases outside the gene matches: 18. This chain's CDR3 is CAIGNSGTGRYLGYTF. The CDR3 DNA sequence: TGTGCCATCGGTAACTCCGGGACAGGGCGCTATTTGGGCTACACCTTC.

This clonotype was counted many times. CDR3 in DNA: TGTGCCAGTAGTATATCAAGCAGAGGAATGAACACTGAAGCTTTCTTT. Translation: CASSISSRGMNTEAFF. The chain employs TRBV19 and TRBJ1-1; no clear D. This CDR3 is 16 amino acids long. Germline lookup yields CDR1 LNHDA and CDR2 SQIVND (reference sequence). V dropped 2 bases and J dropped 0 bases, with 13 bases sitting between them.

This clonotype showed up many times. The rearrangement uses TRBV4-2 and TRBJ1-6; possibly TRBD1 for D (6 bases). In germline, CDR1 is LGHNA, CDR2 YNFKEQ. V shed 4 bases and J shed 6 bases, with 10 bases lying between them. The length of the CDR3 is 14 residues. CDR3 sequence (DNA): TGTGCCAGCAGCCCGACAGGCGGTAATTCACCCCTCCACTTT. Amino acid sequence: CASSPTGGNSPLHF.

This clonotype was detected many times. The V call is TRBV20-1, the J call TRBJ2-7, with D unresolved. V was trimmed by 4 bases and J by 0 bases, leaving 13 bases between them. The CDR3 is 14 amino acids. Germline V gene data show CDR1 as DFQATT and CDR2 as SNEGSKA (reference sequence). This CDR3 reads CSANPDRISYEQYF. In nucleotides, the CDR3 is TGCAGTGCTAACCCGGACCGGATCTCCTACGAGCAGTACTTC.

The V and J genes are TRBV12-5 and TRBJ2-2, with 13 bases matching TRBD2. Germline loops: CDR1 LGHNT, CDR2 FRNRAP. V trimming: 6 bases; J trimming: 4 bases; junction bases outside the gene matches: 11. The CDR3 has 18 residues. This CDR3 is CASGQTSGGPLFTGELFF. The CDR3 nucleotides are TGTGCTAGTGGCCAGACTAGCGGGGGGCCCCTTTTCACCGGGGAGCTGTTTTTT.

In the case of this clonotype: Without the conserved terminal phenylalanine or tryptophan, this CDR3 likely stems from a read error. No DNA is shown, since the ends of the CDR3 on it are uncertain; the CDR3 is the one TCRdb lists. This chain links TRBV2 with TRBJ1-3; the D segment call TRBD1 is taken from the table without a DNA check. Germline V gene sequence: CDR1 SNHLY, CDR2 FYNNEI. Including both end residues, the CDR3 is 10 amino acids long. The CDR3 loop reads CASSPGQANT.

V gene TRBV29-1 combines with J gene TRBJ2-5; 14 bases match TRBD2. The CDR3 consists of 15 residues. The V segment lost 4 bases and the J segment 0 bases; nucleotides outside the gene matches: 1. Germline CDR1 and CDR2: SQVTM and ANQGSEA. Here the CDR3 reads CSVGLAGGYQETQYF. CDR3 nucleotides: TGCAGCGTTGGACTAGCGGGAGGGTACCAAGAGACCCAGTACTTC.

V usage is TRBV10-3 and J usage is TRBJ2-6, with D possibly matching TRBD2 (5 bases). V was shortened by 10 bases and J by 0 bases, with 19 bases between the two germline ends. The CDR3 is 17 residues long. Germline V lookup: CDR1 ENHRY, CDR2 SYGVKD. CDR3 DNA: TGTGCCAGCATGGCAGGACTCCGTATCTCTGGGGCCAACGTCCTGACTTTC. Translated, it gives CASMAGLRISGANVLTF.

This chain joins TRBV10-3 and TRBJ2-6, with unresolved D. The CDR3 sequence is 14 residues long. V lost 10 bases and J 1 base, leaving 11 bases between the germline ends. CDR1 ENHRY and CDR2 SYGVKD come from the germline V gene. CDR3 residues: CATASVSGANVLTF. In DNA, the CDR3 is TGTGCCACCGCCTCAGTTTCTGGGGCCAACGTCCTGACTTTC.

This clonotype has just a few counts. This chain uses TRBV5-1 with TRBJ2-5; 7 bases are shared with TRBD1. The germline CDR1 and CDR2 sequences are SGHRS and YFSETQ. The CDR3 has 17 amino acids. With 0 bases clipped from V and 5 bases from J, the junction kept 13 bases outside the gene matches. The CDR3 sequence: CASSLGQMTGHSETQYF. The CDR3 nucleotides are TGCGCCAGCAGCTTGGGGCAGATGACAGGGCATTCGGAGACCCAGTACTTC. Complete variable domain (other parts from reference TRBV5-1 and TRBJ2-5): KAGVTQTPRYLIKTRGQQVTLSCSPISGHRSVSWYQQTPGQGLQFLFEYFSETQRNKGNFPGRFSGRQFSNSRSEMNVSTLELGDSALYLCASSLGQMTGHSETQYFGPGTRLLVL.

Of note for this clonotype: At one end the junction does not follow the germline gene, possibly because of a read error. The chain employs TRBV19 and TRBJ1-3; D gene uncertain. The length of the CDR3 is 12 residues. Germline V lookup: CDR1 LNHDA, CDR2 SQIVND (reference sequence). For the CDR3, the DNA is TGTGCCAGTAGTGCCCTCGTGAACACTGAAGCTTTT. Its protein is CASSALVNTEAF.

This clonotype was seen a handful of times. The rearrangement uses TRBV5-6 and TRBJ2-7; the D gene is possibly TRBD2 (5 bases). The CDR3 contains 14 residues. The ends were cut back, 4 bases at V and 3 bases at J, with 14 bases in the middle. Per germline, CDR1 SGHDT and CDR2 YYEEEE. Here the CDR3 reads CASSQEDFHYEQYF. The CDR3 DNA sequence: TGTGCCAGCAGCCAGGAGGACTTTCACTACGAGCAGTACTTC.

The CDR3 DNA is TGTGCCAGCAGCGTAGGGGGCGTCTATGGCTACACCTTC. Translated, it gives CASSVGGVYGYTF. The J gene is TRBJ1-2, the V gene TRBV9, with D perhaps matching TRBD1 (5 bases). Germline CDR1 is SGDLS and CDR2 is YYNGEE. The CDR3 is 13 amino acids. Trimming shortened V by 0 bases and J by 4 bases, and 7 bases separated the two germline ends. Based on the CDR3 plus reference TRBV9 and TRBJ1-2, the full variable domain is DSGVTQTPKHLITATGQRVTLRCSPRSGDLSVYWYQQSLDQGLQFLIQYYNGEERAKGNILERFSAQQFPDLHSELNLSSLELGDSALYFCASSVGGVYGYTFGSGTRLTVV.

This clonotype was found once. Just one base apart from a much larger clone, this may be a read error. The rearrangement joins TRBV5-1 to TRBJ2-7; TRBD2 matches at 7 bases. Germline V lookup: CDR1 SGHRS, CDR2 YFSETQ. The CDR3 contains 16 residues. DNA for the CDR3: TGCGCCAGCAGCTTGGAGATGCGGGGGTCGGGCTACGAGCAGTGCTTC. It translates to CASSLEMRGSGYEQCF.

The chain joins TRBV19 to TRBJ2-7; maybe TRBD2 (6 bases). The length of the CDR3 is 15 residues. V was pared by 1 base and J by 0 bases, with 10 bases between. CDR1 and CDR2 (germline): LNHDA, SQIVND (reference sequence). In nucleotides, the CDR3 is TGTGCCAGTAGTATAGGGGGGGAGGCCTCCTACGAGCAGTACTTC. The encoded protein is CASSIGGEASYEQYF.

This clonotype was detected ten times or more. The chain recombines TRBV12-3 or TRBV12-4 with TRBJ1-2; D uncertain. V shed 1 base and J shed 8 bases, with 20 bases lying between them. There are 16 residues in the CDR3. CDR3 in amino acids: CASSLGGTGSQRGYTF. Here the CDR3 DNA reads TGTGCCAGCAGTTTAGGGGGTACGGGGAGTCAAAGGGGCTACACCTTC.

This clonotype showed up many times. This sequence joins TRBV20-1 and TRBJ1-4; no definite D call. CDR3 length: 14 amino acids. V was trimmed by 5 bases and J by 7 bases, leaving 17 bases between them. Germline CDR1 DFQATT, CDR2 SNEGSKA (reference sequence). The CDR3 DNA reads TGCAGTGCTCCATACACAGTCGGTCGTGAAAAACTGTTTTTT. It is translated as CSAPYTVGREKLFF.

Of note for this clonotype: A clone one base away is much larger, so this may be a read error. The chain joins TRBV9 to TRBJ2-2; maybe TRBD2 (6 bases). Germline V CDR1 and CDR2: SGDLS, YYNGEE. This CDR3 comprises 14 residues. Trimming took 0 bases from V and 7 from J, leaving 10 bases between them. In nucleotides, the CDR3 is TGTGCCAGCAGCGTAGTAGCGGCTGGCGGGGAGCTGTTTTTT. Translating it yields CASSVVAAGGELFF.

This clonotype was seen many times. A junction end diverges from the germline sequence, so it may reflect a read error. V usage is TRBV7-8 and J usage is TRBJ1-5, with 9 bases fitting TRBD1. The CDR3 has 16 residues. Germline V gene data show CDR1 as SGHVS and CDR2 as FQNEAQ. The CDR3: CASSQVPGQGGQPQHF. The CDR3 DNA sequence: TGCGCCAGCAGCCAAGTGCCGGGACAGGGCGGCCAGCCCCAGCATTTT.

This clonotype was counted at least ten times. The chain couples TRBV20-1 to TRBJ2-5, with D uncertain. V was cut by 3 bases and J by 2 bases, with 10 bases left in between. The CDR3 totals 13 residues. The germline CDR1 and CDR2 sequences are DFQATT and SNEGSKA (reference sequence). The CDR3 region has the DNA TGCAGTGCTAGCAGTCGCTTACAAGAGACCCAGTACTTC. Residues: CSASSRLQETQYF.

This clonotype was seen at least ten times. The chain is built from TRBV7-2 and TRBJ1-1; D is undetermined. The CDR3 totals 18 residues. The V end lost 2 bases, the J end lost 1 base, and 20 bases lay between the germline ends. CDR1 is SGHTA and CDR2 is FQGNSA in the germline V gene. DNA for the CDR3: TGTGCCAGCAGCTTAAGGCTTCCCGGCTGGCGGAAGAACACTGAAGCTTTCTTT. It yields the protein CASSLRLPGWRKNTEAFF.